This entry describes one TCR beta chain. The data originate from a study of cytomegalovirus exposure and HLA in healthy donors. Primers for the PCR totalled 60 Vbeta and 13 Jbeta. The repertoire was sequenced with immunoSEQ multiplex PCR; TCRdb's copy has only in-frame clones and lacks some. Seen here are 110,000 or so clones, more than 80% observed once, and the top ten hold about 1.7%. The germline V gene has CDR1 SGHVT and CDR2 SQSDAQ. The CDR3 has 15 residues. Trimming pared 4 bases from V and 1 base from J, leaving 14 bases between. The chain carries TRBV7-4 and TRBJ2-7, with D perhaps TRBD1 (6 bases). Sequencing used PBMCs. This sequence was found in a man aged 40-55 years in good health and CMV-seronegative. The CDR3 protein is CASSSYRDSSYEQYF. For the CDR3, the DNA is TGTGCCAGCAGCTCTTACAGGGATAGTTCCTACGAGCAGTACTTC.